These T cell receptor beta chains were read from a single sample in a study of control samples from healthy donors and cancer patients. Produced via immunoSEQ multiplex PCR; TCRdb's table is partial and in-frame only. The repertoire has 210,000 or so clones, about 91% of them found once; the top ten carry 1.8%. The sample taken for sequencing was blood. The receptors were sampled from a man aged 25-40 years in good health. Each CDR3 is given with its conserved first and last residue. Each record gives: V gene, J gene, CDR3 protein.

>TRBV10-2|TRBJ2-2
CASNRFGVTGELFF
>TRBV7-9|TRBJ2-7
CASSFIVTGGSSYEQYF
>TRBV4-1|TRBJ2-3
CASSPHRGAMTDTQYF
>TRBV6-6|TRBJ1-1
CASYPGGDGETEAFF
>TRBV13|TRBJ1-6
CASSLGAGPSPLHF
>TRBV3-1/TRBV3-2|TRBJ1-2
CASSQDYQGLGYTF
>TRBV3-1/TRBV3-2|TRBJ2-7
CASSWSSYEQYF
>TRBV5-1|TRBJ1-1
CASSQGTRNTEAFF
>TRBV27|TRBJ1-6
CASRSNRDNSPLHF
>TRBV7-2|TRBJ1-5
CASTPGMGQPQHF
>TRBV10-3|TRBJ1-6
CAISESPRGSYNSPLHF
>TRBV30|TRBJ1-5
CAWSVGRSNQPQHF